The rows below give T cell receptor beta chains drawn from one sample of a study of control samples from healthy donors and cancer patients. The table came from immunoSEQ multiplex PCR; TCRdb's copy has only in-frame clones and leaves some out. There are about 170,000 clones in the sample; roughly 93% occur only once, and approximately 4% lies in the top ten. Sequencing was performed on blood. These receptor sequences come from a woman in her sixties in good health. Each CDR3 is given with its conserved first and last residue. D genes are given only for firm matches. Size values are once, few and many counts, or a class for expanded clones, and some rows have none.

size: .
D: .
V: TRBV15
J: TRBJ1-5
CDR3: CATSRDYAAVATQHF
DNA: TGTGCCACCAGCAGAGATTATGCCGCTGTGGCAACCCAGCATTTT

size: .
D: .
V: TRBV5-1
J: TRBJ1-5
CDR3: CASSPEPQVGQPQHF
DNA: TGCGCCAGCAGCCCCGAGCCACAGGTGGGTCAGCCCCAGCATTTT

size: .
D: TRBD1
V: TRBV2
J: TRBJ1-5
CDR3: CASSWTGEQPQHF
DNA: TGTGCCAGCAGTTGGACAGGGGAGCAGCCCCAGCATTTT

size: .
D: TRBD1
V: TRBV18
J: TRBJ1-1
CDR3: CASSPPRDREVPTEAFF
DNA: TGTGCCAGCTCACCACCAAGGGACAGGGAGGTTCCCACTGAAGCTTTCTTT

size: .
D: TRBD2
V: TRBV2
J: TRBJ2-1
CDR3: CASSKGLAGEEQFF
DNA: TGTGCCAGCAGTAAGGGACTAGCGGGGGAGGAGCAGTTCTTC

size: .
D: .
V: TRBV19
J: TRBJ1-2
CDR3: CASSMTANYGYTF
DNA: TGTGCCAGTAGTATGACGGCTAACTATGGCTACACCTTC

size: .
D: TRBD1
V: TRBV29-1
J: TRBJ1-5
CDR3: CSVRTGSNQPQHF
DNA: TGCAGCGTCCGGACAGGGAGCAATCAGCCCCAGCATTTT

size: .
D: TRBD1
V: TRBV7-9
J: TRBJ1-2
CDR3: CASSHAGGTNYGYTF
DNA: TGTGCCAGCAGCCACGCAGGGGGAACTAACTATGGCTACACCTTC

size: .
D: .
V: TRBV25-1
J: TRBJ1-2
CDR3: CASSEGRQVYGYTF
DNA: TGTGCCAGCAGTGAGGGAAGACAGGTCTATGGGTACACCTTC

size: .
D: TRBD2
V: TRBV3-1/TRBV3-2
J: TRBJ2-3
CDR3: CASSLQGGGVDTQYF
DNA: TGTGCCAGCAGCCTCCAGGGCGGGGGGGTAGATACGCAGTATTTT

size: .
D: TRBD1
V: TRBV29-1
J: TRBJ1-3
CDR3: CSVRGTGDGNTIYF
DNA: TGCAGCGTCAGAGGGACAGGGGATGGAAACACCATATATTTT

size: .
D: TRBD1
V: TRBV6-5
J: TRBJ1-4
CDR3: CASRMGQGNEKLFF
DNA: TGTGCCAGCAGGATGGGACAGGGTAATGAAAAACTGTTTTTT

size: .
D: TRBD1
V: TRBV19
J: TRBJ1-3
CDR3: CASSGDSSGNTIYF
DNA: TGTGCCAGTAGTGGGGACAGCTCTGGAAACACCATATATTTT

size: .
D: TRBD1
V: TRBV19
J: TRBJ1-5
CDR3: CASSIAPTGTSNQPQHF
DNA: TGTGCCAGTAGTATAGCCCCGACAGGGACGAGCAATCAGCCCCAGCATTTT

size: .
D: .
V: TRBV10-3
J: TRBJ1-1
CDR3: CAISEPGNTEAFF
DNA: TGTGCCATCAGTGAGCCAGGGAACACTGAAGCTTTCTTT

size: .
D: TRBD1
V: TRBV19
J: TRBJ2-7
CDR3: CASSRTGDSYEQYF
DNA: TGTGCCAGTAGTAGAACAGGGGACTCCTACGAGCAGTACTTC

size: .
D: .
V: TRBV18
J: TRBJ2-3
CDR3: CASSSITDTQYF
DNA: TGTGCCAGCTCATCGATCACAGATACGCAGTATTTT

size: once
D: .
V: TRBV5-1
J: TRBJ1-2
CDR3: CASSLEQTPNYGYTF
DNA: TGCGCCAGCAGTCTGGAACAGACTCCTAACTATGGCTACACCTTC

size: .
D: .
V: TRBV6-6
J: TRBJ1-1
CDR3: CASSSSGINTEAFF
DNA: TGTGCCAGCAGTTCGTCAGGGATCAACACTGAAGCTTTCTTT

size: .
D: TRBD1
V: TRBV12-3/TRBV12-4
J: TRBJ2-7
CDR3: CASSQDRGHEQYF
DNA: TGTGCCAGCAGCCAAGACAGGGGACACGAGCAGTACTTC

size: .
D: .
V: TRBV12-3/TRBV12-4
J: TRBJ1-6
CDR3: CASSRVLDSPLHF
DNA: TGTGCCAGCAGCCGGGTCTTGGACTCACCCCTCCACTTT

size: .
D: TRBD1
V: TRBV19
J: TRBJ2-2
CDR3: CASSSTGATGELFF
DNA: TGTGCCAGTAGTTCTACAGGGGCCACCGGGGAGCTGTTTTTT

size: .
D: TRBD1
V: TRBV18
J: TRBJ1-4
CDR3: CASSAGTGPSWNEKLFF
DNA: TGTGCCAGCTCAGCCGGGACAGGGCCTTCATGGAATGAAAAACTGTTTTTT

size: .
D: .
V: TRBV24-1
J: TRBJ2-1
CDR3: CATSDLRVNSSYNEQFF
DNA: TGTGCCACCAGTGACCTCAGGGTTAACTCCTCCTACAATGAGCAGTTCTTC

size: .
D: TRBD2
V: TRBV6-6
J: TRBJ2-7
CDR3: CASSYQGLGYEQYF
DNA: TGTGCCAGCAGTTATCAGGGACTAGGGTACGAGCAGTACTTC

size: .
D: TRBD1
V: TRBV5-4
J: TRBJ1-2
CDR3: CASSLGQGVNYGYTF
DNA: TGTGCCAGCAGCTTGGGGCAGGGGGTTAACTATGGCTACACCTTC

size: .
D: TRBD1
V: TRBV7-8
J: TRBJ2-7
CDR3: CASKQGNSILSYEQYF
DNA: TGTGCCAGTAAACAGGGGAATTCTATCCTCTCCTACGAGCAGTACTTC

size: .
D: .
V: TRBV18
J: TRBJ2-5
CDR3: CASSPLQETQYF
DNA: TGTGCCAGCTCACCACTACAAGAGACCCAGTACTTC

size: .
D: .
V: TRBV19
J: TRBJ2-1
CDR3: CASSIGGRVVDEQFF
DNA: TGTGCCAGTAGTATAGGCGGCAGGGTGGTTGATGAGCAGTTCTTC

size: .
D: .
V: TRBV7-2
J: TRBJ1-5
CDR3: CASSLVLNSNQPQHF
DNA: TGTGCCAGCAGCTTAGTATTAAATAGCAATCAGCCCCAGCATTTT

size: .
D: TRBD2
V: TRBV7-2
J: TRBJ2-2
CDR3: CASSLDGGGASTGELFF
DNA: TGTGCCAGCAGCTTAGACGGCGGGGGGGCTTCCACCGGGGAGCTGTTTTTT

size: .
D: TRBD1
V: TRBV7-9
J: TRBJ2-2
CDR3: CASSFGDRGFTGELFF
DNA: TGTGCCAGCAGCTTCGGAGACAGGGGGTTCACCGGGGAGCTGTTTTTT

size: .
D: .
V: TRBV19
J: TRBJ2-4
CDR3: CASSITRGSGIQYF
DNA: TGTGCCAGTAGTATAACCCGGGGATCAGGCATTCAGTACTTC

size: .
D: .
V: TRBV24-1
J: TRBJ1-6
CDR3: CATSDSRSYNSPLHF
DNA: TGTGCCACCAGTGATTCCAGGTCCTATAATTCACCCCTCCACTTT

size: .
D: .
V: TRBV6-2/TRBV6-3
J: TRBJ2-5
CDR3: CASSARLVALETQYF
DNA: TGTGCCAGCAGTGCCCGGCTAGTTGCGTTAGAGACCCAGTACTTC

size: .
D: .
V: TRBV9
J: TRBJ1-2
CDR3: CASSVDSGMAGDYGYTF
DNA: TGTGCCAGCAGCGTAGATAGTGGTATGGCCGGGGACTATGGCTACACCTTC

size: .
D: .
V: TRBV30
J: TRBJ1-2
CDR3: CASSRGVANYGYTF
DNA: TGTGCCTCCTCAAGGGGGGTGGCTAACTATGGCTACACCTTC

size: .
D: .
V: TRBV18
J: TRBJ1-4
CDR3: CASSRISEPGPGEKLFF
DNA: TGTGCCAGCTCACGAATCTCAGAACCGGGACCCGGTGAAAAACTGTTTTTT

size: .
D: .
V: TRBV27
J: TRBJ2-7
CDR3: CASTPVAGLPYEQYF
DNA: TGTGCCAGCACCCCTGTTGCGGGACTCCCCTACGAGCAGTACTTC

size: .
D: .
V: TRBV27
J: TRBJ2-7
CDR3: CATPTGGRDEQYF
DNA: TGTGCCACCCCGACAGGAGGTAGGGACGAGCAGTACTTC

size: once
D: .
V: TRBV5-6
J: TRBJ1-1
CDR3: CARSWGRGGNTEAFF
DNA: TGCGCCCGCAGCTGGGGGCGGGGGGGGAACACTGAAGCTTTCTTT

size: once
D: .
V: TRBV3-1/TRBV3-2
J: TRBJ2-2
CDR3: CASSPQGEGTGELFF
DNA: TGTGCCAGCAGCCCCCAGGGAGAGGGCACCGGGGAGCTGTTTTTT

size: .
D: .
V: TRBV28
J: TRBJ2-5
CDR3: CASSFPHKGETQYF
DNA: TGTGCCAGCAGTTTTCCCCACAAGGGGGAGACCCAGTACTTC

size: .
D: TRBD1
V: TRBV19
J: TRBJ1-5
CDR3: CATGQGIQPQHF
DNA: TGTGCCACCGGACAGGGGATCCAGCCCCAGCATTTT

size: once
D: TRBD2
V: TRBV5-1
J: TRBJ2-2
CDR3: CASSSGLMELFF
DNA: TGCGCCAGCAGCTCGGGACTAATGGAGCTGTTTTTT

size: .
D: .
V: TRBV12-3/TRBV12-4
J: TRBJ1-1
CDR3: CASSLMLDTEAFF
DNA: TGTGCCAGCAGTTTAATGTTAGATACTGAAGCTTTCTTT

size: .
D: .
V: TRBV5-1
J: TRBJ1-6
CDR3: CASSLVAGYNSPLHF
DNA: TGCGCCAGCAGCTTGGTAGCGGGTTATAATTCACCCCTCCACTTT

size: .
D: TRBD1
V: TRBV9
J: TRBJ1-3
CDR3: CASSVSSPTGGSGNTIYF
DNA: TGTGCCAGCAGCGTCAGTTCCCCAACAGGGGGCTCTGGAAACACCATATATTTT

size: .
D: .
V: TRBV9
J: TRBJ2-7
CDR3: CASSPRASYEQYF
DNA: TGTGCCAGCAGCCCCCGAGCATCCTACGAGCAGTACTTC

size: .
D: .
V: TRBV5-4
J: TRBJ2-1
CDR3: CASSIVGGYNEQFF
DNA: TGTGCCAGCAGCATCGTAGGGGGTTACAATGAGCAGTTCTTC

size: .
D: .
V: TRBV19
J: TRBJ1-6
CDR3: CASSIDKGSNSPLHF
DNA: TGTGCCAGTAGTATAGATAAGGGAAGTAATTCACCCCTCCACTTT